This TCR beta chain appears in the sequencing data of a study of Graves' ophthalmopathy and Graves' hyperthyroidism. This clonotype was observed at least ten times. The TCR beta CDR3 regions underwent amplification from RNA transcripts. The first round was an RT-PCR with HTBI primers, and the second round was a multiplex PCR. TCRdb called the multiplex PCR reads again in MiXCR, with one record for every CDR3 protein. The sample lists 560,000 or so distinct CDR3 sequences, roughly 39% occurring once. The CDR3 totals 15 residues. V lost 1 base and J lost 1, with 11 bases in between. Germline V lookup: CDR1 SGHRS, CDR2 YFSETQ.

The V gene is TRBV5-1, the J gene TRBJ1-1; D is perhaps TRBD1 (6 bases). The sequenced sample consisted of peripheral blood or thyroid tissue (not recorded which). The TCR was taken from an adult man with Graves' hyperthyroidism. CDR3 bases: TGCGCCAGCAGCTTGAACAGGGTGGAGAACACTGAAGCTTTCTTT. It translates to CASSLNRVENTEAFF.